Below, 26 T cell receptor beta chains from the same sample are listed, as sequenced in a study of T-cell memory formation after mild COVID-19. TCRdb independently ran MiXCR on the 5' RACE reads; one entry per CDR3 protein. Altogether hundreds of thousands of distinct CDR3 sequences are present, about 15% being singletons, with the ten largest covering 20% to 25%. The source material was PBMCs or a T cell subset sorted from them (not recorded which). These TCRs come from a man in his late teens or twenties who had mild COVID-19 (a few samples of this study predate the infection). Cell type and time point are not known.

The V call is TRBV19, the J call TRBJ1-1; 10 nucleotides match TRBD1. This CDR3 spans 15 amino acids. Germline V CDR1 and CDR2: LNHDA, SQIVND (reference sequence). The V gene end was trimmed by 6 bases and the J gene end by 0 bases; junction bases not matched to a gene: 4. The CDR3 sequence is CASRRTGGMNTEAFF. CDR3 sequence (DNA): TGTGCCAGTAGACGGACAGGGGGAATGAACACTGAAGCTTTCTTT.

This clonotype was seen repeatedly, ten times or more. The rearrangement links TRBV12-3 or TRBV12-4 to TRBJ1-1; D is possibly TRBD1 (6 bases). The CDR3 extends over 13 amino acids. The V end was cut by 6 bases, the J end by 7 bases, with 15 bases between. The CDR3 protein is CASSQLTGFEAFF. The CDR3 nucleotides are TGTGCCAGCAGCCAACTGACAGGTTTTGAAGCTTTCTTT.

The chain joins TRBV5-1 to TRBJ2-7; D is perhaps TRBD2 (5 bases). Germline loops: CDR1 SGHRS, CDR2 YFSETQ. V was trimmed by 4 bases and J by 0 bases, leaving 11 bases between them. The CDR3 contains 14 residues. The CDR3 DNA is TGCGCCAGCAGCCGGACTGCCAGCTCCTACGAGCAGTACGTC. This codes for CASSRTASSYEQYV.

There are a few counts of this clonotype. CDR3 DNA: TGCGCCAGCAGCTTGGTGGCCAACTCCGGGGAGCTGTTTTTT. This gives the protein CASSLVANSGELFF. The chain employs TRBV5-1 and TRBJ2-2; D gene uncertain. Trimming shortened V by 0 bases and J by 6 bases, and 9 bases separated the two germline ends. Germline V gene data show CDR1 as SGHRS and CDR2 as YFSETQ. The CDR3 has 14 residues.

CDR3 protein: CASSDQKTYGYTF. The CDR3 region has the DNA TGTGCCAGCAGTGATCAGAAGACCTATGGCTACACCTTC. The chain carries TRBV2 and TRBJ1-2; D gene ambiguous. Looked up from germline, CDR1 is SNHLY and CDR2 is FYNNEI. The CDR3 is 13 amino acids. The V end lost 3 bases, the J end lost 4 bases, and 9 bases lay between the germline ends.

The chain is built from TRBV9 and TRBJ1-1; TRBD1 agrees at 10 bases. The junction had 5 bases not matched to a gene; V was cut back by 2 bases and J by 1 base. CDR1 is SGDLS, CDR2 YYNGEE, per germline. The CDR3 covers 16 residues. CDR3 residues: CASSVNRDRGNTEAFF. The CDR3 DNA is TGTGCCAGCAGCGTCAACCGGGACAGGGGGAACACTGAAGCTTTCTTT. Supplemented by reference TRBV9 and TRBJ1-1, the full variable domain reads DSGVTQTPKHLITATGQRVTLRCSPRSGDLSVYWYQQSLDQGLQFLIQYYNGEERAKGNILERFSAQQFPDLHSELNLSSLELGDSALYFCASSVNRDRGNTEAFFGQGTRLTVV.

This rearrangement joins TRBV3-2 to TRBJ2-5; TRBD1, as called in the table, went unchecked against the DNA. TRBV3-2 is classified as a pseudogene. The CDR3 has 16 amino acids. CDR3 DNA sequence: TGTGCCAGCAGCCCCGAAGAGACAGGGGTAAAAGAGACCCAGTACTTC. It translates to CASSPEETGVKETQYF.

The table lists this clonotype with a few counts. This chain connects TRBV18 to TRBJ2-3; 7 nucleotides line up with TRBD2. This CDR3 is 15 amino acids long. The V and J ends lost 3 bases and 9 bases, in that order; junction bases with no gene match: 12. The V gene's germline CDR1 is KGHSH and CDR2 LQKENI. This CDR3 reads CASSPASGVRGTQYF. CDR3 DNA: TGTGCCAGCTCACCGGCCAGCGGGGTCCGGGGGACGCAGTATTTT. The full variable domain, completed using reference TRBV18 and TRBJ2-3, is NAGVMQNPRHLVRRRGQEARLRCSPMKGHSHVYWYRQLPEEGLKFMVYLQKENIIDESGMPKERFSAEFPKEGPSILRIQQVVRGDSAAYFCASSPASGVRGTQYFGPGTRLTVL.

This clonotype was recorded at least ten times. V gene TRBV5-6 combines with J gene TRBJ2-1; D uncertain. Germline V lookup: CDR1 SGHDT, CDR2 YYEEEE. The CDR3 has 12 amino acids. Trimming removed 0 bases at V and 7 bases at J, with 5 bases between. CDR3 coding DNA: TGTGCCAGCAGCTTGGTGGCGAATGAGCAGTTCTTC. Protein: CASSLVANEQFF.

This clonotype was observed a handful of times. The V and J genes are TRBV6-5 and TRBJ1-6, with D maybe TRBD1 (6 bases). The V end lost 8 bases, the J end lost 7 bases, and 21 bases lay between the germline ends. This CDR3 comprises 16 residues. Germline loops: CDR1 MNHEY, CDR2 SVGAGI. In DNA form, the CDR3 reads TGTGCCAGCGCCCGACGCGGGGGCGCCGGGAATTCACCCCTCCACTTT. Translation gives CASARRGGAGNSPLHF.

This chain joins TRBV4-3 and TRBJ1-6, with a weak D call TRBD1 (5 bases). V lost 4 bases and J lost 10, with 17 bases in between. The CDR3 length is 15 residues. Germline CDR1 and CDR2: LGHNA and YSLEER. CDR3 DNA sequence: TGCGCCAGCAGCCCCTGGGGGGACGGCTACTCACCCCTCCACTTT. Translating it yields CASSPWGDGYSPLHF.

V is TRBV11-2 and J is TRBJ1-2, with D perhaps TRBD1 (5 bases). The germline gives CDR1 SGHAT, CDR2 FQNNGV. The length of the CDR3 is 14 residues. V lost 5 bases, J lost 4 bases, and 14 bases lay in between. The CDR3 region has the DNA TGTGCCAGCAGCATATGGGGACCCTCCTATGGCTACACCTTC. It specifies CASSIWGPSYGYTF.

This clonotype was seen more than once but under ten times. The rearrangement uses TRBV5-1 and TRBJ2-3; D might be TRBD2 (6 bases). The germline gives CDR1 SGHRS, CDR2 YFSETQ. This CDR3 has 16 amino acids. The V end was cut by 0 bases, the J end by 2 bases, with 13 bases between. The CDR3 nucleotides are TGCGCCAGCAGCTTGGGGCTAGCGTCGGACACAGATACGCAGTATTTT. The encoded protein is CASSLGLASDTDTQYF.

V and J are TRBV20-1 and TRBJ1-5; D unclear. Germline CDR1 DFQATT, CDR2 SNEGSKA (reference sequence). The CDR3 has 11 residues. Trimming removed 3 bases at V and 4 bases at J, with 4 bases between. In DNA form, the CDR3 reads TGCAGTGCTAGTCGAAATCAGCCCCAGCATTTT. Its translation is CSASRNQPQHF.

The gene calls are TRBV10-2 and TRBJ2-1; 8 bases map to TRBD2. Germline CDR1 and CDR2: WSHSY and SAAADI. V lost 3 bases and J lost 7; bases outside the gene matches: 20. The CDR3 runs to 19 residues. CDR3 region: CASSDHGGTRGPEGNEQFF. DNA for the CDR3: TGCGCCAGCAGTGACCACGGGGGGACTAGAGGGCCGGAAGGGAATGAGCAGTTCTTC.

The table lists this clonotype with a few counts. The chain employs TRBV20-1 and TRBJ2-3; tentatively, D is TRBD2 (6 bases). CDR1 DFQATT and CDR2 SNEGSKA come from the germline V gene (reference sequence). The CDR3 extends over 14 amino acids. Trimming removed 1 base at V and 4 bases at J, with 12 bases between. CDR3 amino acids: CSARGGLQADTQYF. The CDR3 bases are TGCAGTGCTAGAGGTGGACTACAGGCAGATACGCAGTATTTT.

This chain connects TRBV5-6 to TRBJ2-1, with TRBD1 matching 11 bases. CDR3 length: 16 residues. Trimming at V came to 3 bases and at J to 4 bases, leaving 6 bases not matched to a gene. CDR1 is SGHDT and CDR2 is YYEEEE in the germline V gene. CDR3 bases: TGTGCCAGCAGCTCGCCCGGGACAGGGGGGTACAATGAGCAGTTCTTC. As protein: CASSSPGTGGYNEQFF. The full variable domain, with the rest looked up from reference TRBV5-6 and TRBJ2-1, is DAGVTQSPTHLIKTRGQQVTLRCSPKSGHDTVSWYQQALGQGPQFIFQYYEEEERQRGNFPDRFSGHQFPNYSSELNVNALLLGDSALYLCASSSPGTGGYNEQFFGPGTRLTVL.

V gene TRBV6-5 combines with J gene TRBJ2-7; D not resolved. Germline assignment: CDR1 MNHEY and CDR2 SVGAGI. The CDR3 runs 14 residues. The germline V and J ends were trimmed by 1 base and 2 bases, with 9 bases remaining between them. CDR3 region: CASSYFGATYEQYF. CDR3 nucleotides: TGTGCCAGCAGTTACTTTGGAGCAACCTACGAGCAGTACTTC.

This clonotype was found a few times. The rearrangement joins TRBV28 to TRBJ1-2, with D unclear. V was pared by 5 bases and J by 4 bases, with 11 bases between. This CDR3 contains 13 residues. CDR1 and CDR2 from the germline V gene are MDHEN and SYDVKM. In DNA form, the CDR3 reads TGTGCCAGCAGTACCTCTCAGCGCTATGGCTACACCTTC. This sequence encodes CASSTSQRYGYTF.

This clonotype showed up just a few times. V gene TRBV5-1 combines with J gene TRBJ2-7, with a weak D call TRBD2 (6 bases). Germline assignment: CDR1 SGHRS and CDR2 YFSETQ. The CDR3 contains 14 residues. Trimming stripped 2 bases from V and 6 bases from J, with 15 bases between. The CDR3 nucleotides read TGCGCCAGCAGCTTAGGGTCAAGGGGAGGCGAGCAGTACTTC. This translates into CASSLGSRGGEQYF.

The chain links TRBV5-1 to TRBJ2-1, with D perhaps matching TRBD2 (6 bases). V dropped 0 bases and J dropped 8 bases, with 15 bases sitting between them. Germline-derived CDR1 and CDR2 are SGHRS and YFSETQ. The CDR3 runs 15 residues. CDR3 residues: CASSLAGDLPHEQFF. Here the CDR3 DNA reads TGCGCCAGCAGCTTGGCCGGGGACTTACCGCATGAGCAGTTCTTC.

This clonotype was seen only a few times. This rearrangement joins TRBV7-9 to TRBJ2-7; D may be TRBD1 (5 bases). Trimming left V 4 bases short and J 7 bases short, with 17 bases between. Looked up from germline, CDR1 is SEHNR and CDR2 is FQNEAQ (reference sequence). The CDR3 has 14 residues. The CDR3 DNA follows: TGTGCCAGCAGCTCCTCCTCCTCTAGGGGAGAGCAGTACTTC. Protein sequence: CASSSSSSRGEQYF.

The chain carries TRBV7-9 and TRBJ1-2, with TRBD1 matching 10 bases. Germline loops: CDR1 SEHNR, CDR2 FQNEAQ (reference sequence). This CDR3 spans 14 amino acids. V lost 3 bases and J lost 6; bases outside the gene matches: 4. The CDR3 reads CASSFPGQGNGYTF. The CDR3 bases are TGTGCCAGCAGCTTTCCGGGACAGGGGAATGGCTACACCTTC. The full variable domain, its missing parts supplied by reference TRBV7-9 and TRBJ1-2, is DTGVSQNPRHKITKRGQNVTFRCDPISEHNRLYWYRQTLGQGPEFLTYFQNEAQLEKSRLLSDRFSAERPKGSFSTLEIQRTEQGDSAMYLCASSFPGQGNGYTFGSGTRLTVV.

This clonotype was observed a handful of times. CDR3 loop: CASSTMDADTEAFF. CDR3 nucleotide sequence: TGCGCCAGCAGCACGATGGATGCGGACACTGAAGCTTTCTTT. The V call is TRBV5-1, the J call TRBJ1-1; D gene ambiguous. Germline V gene data show CDR1 as SGHRS and CDR2 as YFSETQ. CDR3 size: 14 residues. V dropped 4 bases and J dropped 3 bases, with 13 bases sitting between them.

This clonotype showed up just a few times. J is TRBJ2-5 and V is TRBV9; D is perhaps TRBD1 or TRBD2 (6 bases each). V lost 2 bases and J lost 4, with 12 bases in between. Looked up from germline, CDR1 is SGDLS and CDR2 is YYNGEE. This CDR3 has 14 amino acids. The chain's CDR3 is CASSVRGRGETQYF. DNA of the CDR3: TGTGCCAGCAGCGTCCGGGGGCGGGGAGAGACCCAGTACTTC.

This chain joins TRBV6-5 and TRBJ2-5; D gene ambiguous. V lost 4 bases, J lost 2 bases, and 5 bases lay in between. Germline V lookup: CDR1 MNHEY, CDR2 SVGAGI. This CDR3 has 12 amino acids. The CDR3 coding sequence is TGTGCCAGCAGTTCTAGACAAGAGACCCAGTACTTC. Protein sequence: CASSSRQETQYF.